The 26 T cell receptor beta chains reported below all come from one sample, sequenced in a study of T cell responses to AZD1222 COVID-19 vaccine. The method was immunoSEQ multiplex PCR; TCRdb's version includes in-frame clones alone and lacks a portion of them. Seen here are approximately 210,000 clones, about 95% observed once, and the top ten hold around 1.5%. Sequenced here: peripheral blood, sampled 28 days after the second dose of the MenACWY control vaccine. These receptors originate from an adult who received the MenACWY meningococcal vaccine as a control.

The rearrangement joins TRBV7-2 to TRBJ2-7; D not resolved. Per the germline V gene, CDR1 is SGHTA and CDR2 is FQGNSA. The V end lost 5 bases, the J end lost 6 bases, and 14 bases lay between the germline ends. The CDR3 consists of 13 residues. The CDR3 loop is CASSPDPDREQYF. The CDR3 region has the DNA TGTGCCAGCAGCCCCGACCCAGACCGCGAGCAGTACTTC.

The rearrangement joins TRBV7-9 to TRBJ2-1, with no clear D. The CDR3 consists of 15 residues. V gave up 3 bases and J gave up 2 bases, with 11 bases separating them. Germline CDR1 reads SEHNR; CDR2 reads FQNEAQ (reference sequence). The CDR3 loop is CASSLDTAPYNEQFF. In DNA form, the CDR3 reads TGTGCCAGCAGCTTGGATACAGCCCCCTACAATGAGCAGTTCTTC.

The chain is built from TRBV3-1 (or the pseudogene TRBV3-2) and TRBJ2-7; TRBD1 might be the D (6 bases). V lost 7 bases and J lost 0, with 10 bases in between. The CDR3 runs 13 residues. The germline CDR1 and CDR2 sequences are LGHDT and YNNKEL (reference sequence). DNA of the CDR3: TGTGCCAGCAAGGGGGTGGCCTCCTACGAGCAGTACTTC. It is translated as CASKGVASYEQYF.

The chain's CDR3 is CASSLGTGNSGNTIYF. CDR3 nucleotide sequence: TGCGCCAGCAGCTTGGGGACAGGGAATTCTGGAAACACCATATATTTT. The V and J genes are TRBV5-1 and TRBJ1-3; 8 bases map to TRBD1. Germline loops: CDR1 SGHRS, CDR2 YFSETQ. J lost 1 base, V lost 0 bases, and 3 bases had no gene match. The CDR3 loop spans 16 amino acids.

The V and J genes are TRBV9 and TRBJ2-2; 7 positions match TRBD1. The V gene end was trimmed by 6 bases and the J gene end by 4 bases; junction bases not matched to a gene: 9. The CDR3 consists of 15 residues. CDR1 and CDR2 (germline): SGDLS, YYNGEE. The CDR3: CASNRGPILTGELFF. The CDR3 coding sequence is TGTGCCAGCAACAGGGGACCAATCCTCACCGGGGAGCTGTTTTTT.

This clone is a singleton in its sample. The chain uses TRBV27 and TRBJ2-7, with 7 bases that match TRBD2. CDR1 and CDR2 from the germline V gene are MNHEY and SMNVEV (reference sequence). The CDR3 spans 15 residues. V gave up 0 bases and J gave up 4 bases; unmatched junction bases: 6. CDR3 sequence reads: CASSLSSQGGYEQYF. CDR3 sequence (DNA): TGTGCCAGCAGTTTATCCAGTCAGGGAGGGTACGAGCAGTACTTC.

The chain joins TRBV19 to TRBJ1-2; 7 bases match TRBD1. The CDR3 has 15 residues. Germline CDR1 and CDR2: LNHDA and SQIVND (reference sequence). Germline trimming cut 5 bases from V and 8 bases from J; bases unmatched to any gene: 14. CDR3 bases: TGTGCCAGTAGTCAGCCGGGACAGCGGGCACGGGGCTACACCTTC. Residues: CASSQPGQRARGYTF.

V usage is TRBV9 and J usage is TRBJ2-2; 11 nucleotides align to TRBD2. CDR1 is SGDLS, CDR2 YYNGEE, per germline. Trimming cost V 3 bases and J 7 bases; bases outside gene matches: 8. The CDR3 loop spans 16 amino acids. The CDR3 protein is CASSAGLAEPGGELFF. The DNA for the CDR3 is TGTGCCAGCAGCGCGGGACTAGCGGAGCCCGGCGGGGAGCTGTTTTTT. Based on the CDR3 plus reference TRBV9 and TRBJ2-2, the full variable domain is DSGVTQTPKHLITATGQRVTLRCSPRSGDLSVYWYQQSLDQGLQFLIQYYNGEERAKGNILERFSAQQFPDLHSELNLSSLELGDSALYFCASSAGLAEPGGELFFGEGSRLTVL.

The chain is built from TRBV19 and TRBJ1-2; maybe TRBD1 (6 bases). The germline V gene encodes CDR1 LNHDA and CDR2 SQIVND (reference sequence). The V end lost 3 bases, the J end lost 5 bases, and 16 bases lay between the germline ends. The CDR3 has 15 residues. CDR3 in DNA: TGTGCCAGTAGTATCCGACAGGCCCCCGTTTATGGCTACACCTTC. Its translation is CASSIRQAPVYGYTF. The whole variable domain, remainder taken from reference TRBV19 and TRBJ1-2, is DGGITQSPKYLFRKEGQNVTLSCEQNLNHDAMYWYRQDPGQGLRLIYYSQIVNDFQKGDIAEGYSVSREKKESFPLTVTSAQKNPTAFYLCASSIRQAPVYGYTFGSGTRLTVV.

This chain uses TRBV19 with TRBJ1-3, with D perhaps matching TRBD1 (6 bases). CDR1 LNHDA and CDR2 SQIVND come from the germline V gene (reference sequence). CDR3 length equals 14 residues. V dropped 4 bases and J dropped 4 bases, with 11 bases sitting between them. The CDR3 coding sequence is TGTGCCAGTAGTAAACAGGGCTCCGGAAACACCATATATTTT. As protein: CASSKQGSGNTIYF. The complete variable domain, with remaining parts taken from reference TRBV19 and TRBJ1-3, reads DGGITQSPKYLFRKEGQNVTLSCEQNLNHDAMYWYRQDPGQGLRLIYYSQIVNDFQKGDIAEGYSVSREKKESFPLTVTSAQKNPTAFYLCASSKQGSGNTIYFGEGSWLTVV.

The V gene is TRBV24-1, the J gene TRBJ2-5, with 9 nucleotides matching TRBD1. Germline V gene sequence: CDR1 KGHDR, CDR2 SFDVKD. V lost 2 bases to trimming and J lost 4 bases; unmatched junction nucleotides: 7. The length of the CDR3 is 16 residues. In DNA form, the CDR3 reads TGTGCCACCAGTGATTGGGGACAGGGAGGGGTAGAGACCCAGTACTTC. This codes for CATSDWGQGGVETQYF.

This chain links TRBV9 with TRBJ2-2; perhaps TRBD1 as D (6 bases). The germline V gene has CDR1 SGDLS and CDR2 YYNGEE. Trimming shortened V by 4 bases and J by 1 base, and 14 bases separated the two germline ends. The CDR3 covers 16 residues. CDR3 sequence reads: CASSSRQDQNTGELFF. As DNA, the CDR3 is TGTGCCAGCAGCTCCCGACAGGATCAGAACACCGGGGAGCTGTTTTTT.

The chain combines TRBV23-1 with TRBJ2-1, with 7 bases that match TRBD2. TRBV23-1 is treated as an ORF (open reading frame) with a function not yet certain. This CDR3 is built from 19 residues. V was pared by 8 bases and J by 4 bases, with 23 bases of the junction left unmatched. The CDR3 reads CASGPRQGGPPGGYNEQFF. In DNA form, the CDR3 reads TGCGCCAGCGGCCCGAGGCAGGGAGGGCCCCCGGGTGGGTACAATGAGCAGTTCTTC.

The genes are TRBV28 and TRBJ2-2; D is unresolved. The CDR3 runs to 12 residues. Trimming took 9 bases from V and 6 from J, leaving 11 bases between them. Per germline, CDR1 MDHEN and CDR2 SYDVKM. CDR3 bases: TGTGCCAGTCTAAAGAGGTCCGGGGAGCTGTTTTTT. Translation gives CASLKRSGELFF.

The rearrangement links TRBV7-9 to TRBJ1-1; D unclear. The CDR3 contains 13 residues. CDR1 and CDR2 (germline): SEHNR, FQNEAQ (reference sequence). Trimming removed 2 bases from V and 5 bases from J, with 9 bases in between. CDR3 residues: CASSLKGDTEAFF. As DNA, the CDR3 is TGTGCCAGCAGCTTAAAGGGTGATACTGAAGCTTTCTTT.

The gene calls are TRBV5-6 and TRBJ2-3, with 8 bases identical to TRBD1. The CDR3 runs to 14 residues. Germline V lookup: CDR1 SGHDT, CDR2 YYEEEE. The V and J ends lost 4 bases and 4 bases, in that order; junction bases with no gene match: 5. The CDR3 here is CASSLGQGADTQYF. The CDR3 nucleotides read TGTGCCAGCAGCCTAGGACAGGGCGCAGATACGCAGTATTTT. Full variable domain (missing parts from reference TRBV5-6 and TRBJ2-3): DAGVTQSPTHLIKTRGQQVTLRCSPKSGHDTVSWYQQALGQGPQFIFQYYEEEERQRGNFPDRFSGHQFPNYSSELNVNALLLGDSALYLCASSLGQGADTQYFGPGTRLTVL.

The chain carries TRBV28 and TRBJ1-2, with unresolved D. In germline, CDR1 is MDHEN, CDR2 SYDVKM. The CDR3 has 14 amino acids. The V end was cut by 2 bases, the J end by 4 bases, with 11 bases between. CDR3 DNA: TGTGCCAGCAGTTTACCCGACCGAGTCTATGGCTACACCTTC. Translating gives CASSLPDRVYGYTF.

The CDR3 loop reads CASSEISRYEQYF. As DNA, the CDR3 is TGTGCCAGCAGCGAAATTAGCCGCTACGAGCAGTACTTC. The V and J genes are TRBV4-2 and TRBJ2-7; D gene unclear. Trimming pared 5 bases from V and 3 bases from J, leaving 11 bases between. The CDR3 runs 13 residues. Germline V gene lookup returns CDR1 LGHNA and CDR2 YNFKEQ.

This clone was observed a single time. The rearrangement uses TRBV28 and TRBJ2-5, with 10 bases aligning to TRBD2. The ends lost 5 bases at V and 2 bases at J; junction bases unmatched: 11. The CDR3 loop spans 17 amino acids. From germline, CDR1 is MDHEN and CDR2 SYDVKM. CDR3: CASSVFSLAGVQETQYF. The CDR3 coding sequence is TGTGCCAGCAGTGTCTTCTCTCTAGCGGGAGTGCAAGAGACCCAGTACTTC.

The V gene is TRBV27, the J gene TRBJ2-3; D not certain. Trimming left V 5 bases short and J 2 bases short, with 11 bases between. This CDR3 is 14 amino acids long. CDR1 and CDR2 (germline): MNHEY, SMNVEV (reference sequence). The CDR3 loop reads CASSPGPNTDTQYF. CDR3 sequence (DNA): TGTGCCAGCAGTCCCGGACCAAACACAGATACGCAGTATTTT.

As DNA, the CDR3 is TGCGCCAGCAGACAAGCAGGGAGCGAGCAGTACTTC. Amino acid sequence: CASRQAGSEQYF. This sequence joins TRBV5-1 and TRBJ2-7; D is tentatively TRBD1 or TRBD2 (5 bases each). The germline CDR1 and CDR2 sequences are SGHRS and YFSETQ. V lost 5 bases and J lost 6, with 12 bases in between. The CDR3 covers 12 residues.

The count of this clone is one. V and J are TRBV5-6 and TRBJ2-7; D may correspond to TRBD1 or TRBD2 (5 bases each). The V gene's germline CDR1 is SGHDT and CDR2 YYEEEE. V was pared by 0 bases and J by 7 bases, with 11 bases between. The CDR3 covers 13 residues. CDR3 sequence (DNA): TGTGCCAGCAGCTTGGGTGGGGGTGGAGAGCAGTACTTC. Its protein product is CASSLGGGGEQYF.

The chain combines TRBV6-4 with TRBJ1-1; D perhaps matches TRBD1 (5 bases). The CDR3 runs 15 residues. Deletions cut 6 bases from V and 1 base from J, with 15 bases between. Germline V CDR1 and CDR2: MRHNA, SNTAGT. The CDR3 here is CASRLEGASNTEAFF. The CDR3, as DNA: TGTGCCAGCAGACTTGAAGGGGCTTCGAACACTGAAGCTTTCTTT.

The rearrangement links TRBV5-3 to TRBJ2-3; D is possibly TRBD2 (6 bases). TRBV5-3 belongs to the ORF category, with a function that is uncertain. This CDR3 has 14 amino acids. V gave up 5 bases and J gave up 2 bases, with 12 bases separating them. Here the CDR3 reads CARSRGGNTDTQYF. CDR3 sequence (DNA): TGTGCCAGAAGTAGGGGAGGCAACACAGATACGCAGTATTTT.

V is TRBV5-6 and J is TRBJ2-1; weak D call: TRBD2 (6 bases). This CDR3 contains 12 residues. V dropped 5 bases and J dropped 3 bases, with 6 bases sitting between them. Looked up from germline, CDR1 is SGHDT and CDR2 is YYEEEE. CDR3 bases: TGTGCCAGCAGGCGGGGCTACAATGAGCAGTTCTTC. Translating it yields CASRRGYNEQFF.

This sequence joins TRBV29-1 and TRBJ1-1, with D hard to call. The germline V gene has CDR1 SQVTM and CDR2 ANQGSEA. The CDR3 extends over 14 amino acids. Trimming shortened V by 6 bases and J by 0 bases, and 14 bases separated the two germline ends. Here the CDR3 DNA reads TGCAGCGTCGAGGTGGAGGAGATGAACACTGAAGCTTTCTTT. It codes for CSVEVEEMNTEAFF.